Each of the 2 T cell receptor beta chains below was sequenced from the same sample in a study of beta chain features in type 1 diabetes. The whole isolated RNA underwent reverse transcription, so sequencing captured expressed TCRB transcripts. The method was immunoSEQ multiplex PCR; TCRdb's version includes in-frame clones alone and lacks a portion of them. The sample has roughly 15,000 clones, roughly 70% seen once. Study-wide findings and caveats: When Type 1 diabetes patients were examined, their TCRB CDR3s proved moderately but significantly shorter in all four CD4+ subsets.

Their specific antigens are unknown. The sequenced sample was stem cell memory CD4+ T cells from blood. All receptors derive from a young man with type 1 diabetes.

The table lists this clone with a few counts. The junction does not match germline at one end; this may be a read error. The chain has TRBV27 and TRBJ1-2; 9 bases align to TRBD1. This CDR3 contains 15 residues. Germline-derived CDR1 and CDR2 are MNHEY and SMNVEV (reference sequence). The CDR3 DNA follows: TGTGCCAGCGGTTTCGGGGACAGGGTTAACTATGGCTACACCTTC. Translating it yields CASGFGDRVNYGYTF.

The rearrangement joins TRBV5-4 to TRBJ2-1; 8 nucleotides agree with TRBD1. The CDR3 contains 15 residues. The germline gives CDR1 SGHNT, CDR2 YYREEE (reference sequence). J gave up 8 bases and V 0 bases, and 7 bases lay outside the gene matches. The CDR3 sequence is CASSLAGQGSHEQFF. DNA of the CDR3: TGTGCCAGCAGCTTGGCCGGACAGGGCAGCCATGAGCAGTTCTTC.